This record covers a single T cell receptor (beta chain). Source study methods: Reference gene primer amplification gave nucleated cell count estimates. Clones were read by immunoSEQ multiplex PCR, and TCRdb kept only the in-frame ones, dropping some. For V, J and clone size, that table is used; D and trimming come from the DNA. Of more than 85,000 clones detected, nearly 90% appear once; the ten largest clones hold roughly 6.5%. The data are from a study of blood T cell repertoires in COVID-19. Turning to the study itself: Acute-phase and convalescent COVID-19 samples originated in the United States, Italy and Spain. The analysed material was cDNA or gDNA that came from T cells, B-cell-depleted T cells, or PBMCs.

Germline loops: CDR1 MNHEY, CDR2 SMNVEV (reference sequence). The V end was cut by 6 bases, the J end by 11 bases, with 22 bases between. The CDR3 consists of 14 residues. The sample consisted of peripheral blood. This TCR derives from a woman in her sixties with acute or convalescent COVID-19. The chain joins TRBV27 to TRBJ1-1; D gene ambiguous. CDR3: CASSPRRMAGGAFF. Written as DNA, the CDR3 is TGTGCCAGCAGCCCAAGACGCATGGCCGGAGGGGCTTTCTTT.